One sample yielded the 27 T cell receptor beta chains listed below, sequenced in a study of CXCR3-negative and CXCR3-positive naive CD8 T cells. General observations from the study: Naive cells that were CXCR3-positive had more hydrophobic TRB CDR3s (compared with CXCR3-negative naive cells).

The TRB libraries of cDNA were built by UMI-labeled 5' RACE. Using the 5' RACE reads, TCRdb records one entry per CDR3 protein without DNA. The table lists about 84,000 distinct CDR3 sequences. Their specific antigens are unknown. Source material: naive CXCR3+ CD8+ T cells from blood. Regarding subset: CD45RO-CCR7+CD27+CD95- naive CD8+ T cells expressing CXCR3 (TNR3+). The receptors were gathered from a human donor in good health. Some clones in this sample may be carry-over from other donors' samples.

This chain joins TRBV16 and TRBJ1-2; no DNA is available, so the TRBD1 call from TCRdb remains unchecked. This CDR3 is 16 amino acids long. Germline V gives CDR1 KGHSY, CDR2 FQNENV. This CDR3 reads CASSPGLQGQNYGYTF.

The chain couples TRBV5-1 to TRBJ2-7; TCRdb picks TRBD1, but there is no DNA to check that call. This CDR3 has 16 residues. From germline, CDR1 is SGHRS and CDR2 YFSETQ. CDR3 region: CASSHPGQGANYEQYF.

V and J are TRBV6-2 or TRBV6-3 and TRBJ1-1. The CDR3 sequence is 11 residues long. Germline CDR1 and CDR2: MNHEY and SVGEGT. The CDR3 reads CASSAGLEAFF.

V is TRBV7-9 and J is TRBJ1-2; TCRdb's assignment of TRBD1 cannot be checked, as there is no DNA. Germline V lookup: CDR1 SEHNR, CDR2 FQNEAQ (reference sequence). The CDR3 contains 15 residues. The CDR3 is CASSPPGQELNGYTF.

By frequency, this clonotype registers medium-sized. The chain has TRBV20-1 and TRBJ2-7; with no DNA, the TCRdb D assignment of TRBD2 cannot be verified. This CDR3 region has 13 residues. CDR1 and CDR2 (germline): DFQATT, SNEGSKA (reference sequence). The CDR3 protein is CSGTSGGGYEQYF.

This chain uses TRBV28 with TRBJ1-1; TCRdb's D call, TRBD1, is unchecked because there is no DNA. CDR1 and CDR2 from the germline V gene are MDHEN and SYDVKM. The CDR3 runs to 16 residues. This CDR3 is CASSLLGAGLNTEAFF.

CDR3 sequence reads: CAWTRAGGSETQYF. The chain carries TRBV30 and TRBJ2-5; TCRdb indicates TRBD1, and absent DNA this call remains unverified. The CDR3 contains 14 residues. Germline assignment: CDR1 GTSNPN and CDR2 SVGIG (reference sequence).

The chain couples TRBV13 to TRBJ2-3; no DNA is available, so the TRBD1 call from TCRdb remains unchecked. Germline CDR1 reads PRHDT; CDR2 reads FYEKMQ (reference sequence). The CDR3 is 14 residues long. This chain's CDR3 is CASSGDSTTDTQYF.

The J gene is TRBJ1-2, the V gene TRBV6-5; TCRdb designates TRBD1, a call that cannot be tested without DNA. Germline CDR1 is MNHEY and CDR2 is SVGAGI. This CDR3 region has 13 residues. The CDR3 here is CASSSYGGYGYTF.

The chain carries TRBV6-2 or TRBV6-3 and TRBJ1-5. Germline CDR1 MNHEY, CDR2 SVGEGT. The CDR3 sequence is 14 residues long. Here the CDR3 reads CASSYSSENQPQHF.

The chain is built from TRBV6-2 or TRBV6-3 and TRBJ1-1. This CDR3 spans 11 amino acids. CDR1 is MNHEY and CDR2 is SVGEGT in the germline V gene. The CDR3 region is CASRFPTEAFF.

The chain carries TRBV20-1 and TRBJ2-1; no DNA is available, so the TRBD1 call from TCRdb remains unchecked. This CDR3 contains 16 residues. The germline V gene has CDR1 DFQATT and CDR2 SNEGSKA (reference sequence). The CDR3 region is CSASSSGAPLYNEQFF.

The V gene is TRBV6-6, the J gene TRBJ2-2; lacking DNA, the TRBD2 call made by TCRdb goes unchecked. Germline V lookup: CDR1 MNHNY, CDR2 SVGAGI (reference sequence). The CDR3 spans 17 residues. CDR3: CASSQSTGALNTGELFF.

The rearrangement uses TRBV6-6 and TRBJ2-1. Germline V gives CDR1 MNHNY, CDR2 SVGAGI (reference sequence). The CDR3 runs to 16 residues. CDR3 residues: CASSYSVGSSYNEQFF.

This chain connects TRBV12-3 or TRBV12-4 to TRBJ1-1; no DNA is available, so the TRBD1 call from TCRdb remains unchecked. The CDR3 has 15 residues. CDR3 protein: CASSGTGQGNTEAFF.

The genes are TRBV7-8 and TRBJ1-1; the TCRdb call, TRBD1, lacks DNA for checking. Germline V gene data show CDR1 as SGHVS and CDR2 as FQNEAQ. The CDR3 spans 15 residues. This CDR3 reads CASSPLPGLNTEAFF.

This rearrangement joins TRBV27 to TRBJ2-7; the D call from TCRdb, TRBD2, cannot be confirmed without DNA. The CDR3 contains 12 residues. Looked up from germline, CDR1 is MNHEY and CDR2 is SMNVEV (reference sequence). CDR3 loop: CASSLVGSEQYF.

This chain links TRBV10-3 with TRBJ2-3. CDR1 ENHRY and CDR2 SYGVKD come from the germline V gene. The CDR3 has 13 amino acids. The CDR3: CAILAASTDTQYF.

V and J are TRBV6-2 or TRBV6-3 and TRBJ2-1; there is no DNA to check the TCRdb D call of TRBD1. CDR1 and CDR2 (germline): MNHEY, SVGEGT. This CDR3 contains 14 residues. CDR3 sequence: CATSQGMAANEQFF.

The gene calls are TRBV4-3 and TRBJ1-3. This CDR3 comprises 16 residues. The germline V gene has CDR1 LGHNA and CDR2 YSLEER. This CDR3 is CASSQDPGGGGNTIYF.

The chain links TRBV28 to TRBJ2-5; TCRdb reports TRBD1, a call that lacks DNA to check it against. Germline CDR1 is MDHEN and CDR2 is SYDVKM. There are 16 residues in the CDR3. The CDR3 protein is CATSGPTLLNQETQYF.

The rearrangement joins TRBV13 to TRBJ2-7; with no DNA, the TCRdb D assignment of TRBD1 cannot be verified. In germline, CDR1 is PRHDT, CDR2 FYEKMQ (reference sequence). The CDR3 covers 15 residues. This CDR3 reads CASTPRRDTTYEQYF.

The chain links TRBV9 to TRBJ1-2. Germline loops: CDR1 SGDLS, CDR2 YYNGEE. The CDR3 covers 14 residues. This CDR3 is CASSVAETSYGYTF.

CDR3 region: CSVEAKADTQYF. This rearrangement joins TRBV29-1 to TRBJ2-3. The CDR3 consists of 12 residues. Germline assignment: CDR1 SQVTM and CDR2 ANQGSEA.

The chain uses TRBV12-3 or TRBV12-4 and TRBJ1-1; the D call of TRBD1 rests on TCRdb alone, since no DNA is present to check it. There are 12 residues in the CDR3. CDR3 region: CASSPGGGEFDF.

This chain joins TRBV6-5 and TRBJ2-3; the D gene TCRdb calls, TRBD1, cannot be checked with no DNA. The germline V gene encodes CDR1 MNHEY and CDR2 SVGAGI. The CDR3 runs to 18 residues. The CDR3 loop reads CASSYGAPGTDHTDTQYF.

The gene calls are TRBV29-1 and TRBJ2-1; there is no DNA to check the TCRdb D call of TRBD2. The CDR3 covers 14 residues. The germline V gene encodes CDR1 SQVTM and CDR2 ANQGSEA. This chain's CDR3 is CSALPGPIRNEQFF.